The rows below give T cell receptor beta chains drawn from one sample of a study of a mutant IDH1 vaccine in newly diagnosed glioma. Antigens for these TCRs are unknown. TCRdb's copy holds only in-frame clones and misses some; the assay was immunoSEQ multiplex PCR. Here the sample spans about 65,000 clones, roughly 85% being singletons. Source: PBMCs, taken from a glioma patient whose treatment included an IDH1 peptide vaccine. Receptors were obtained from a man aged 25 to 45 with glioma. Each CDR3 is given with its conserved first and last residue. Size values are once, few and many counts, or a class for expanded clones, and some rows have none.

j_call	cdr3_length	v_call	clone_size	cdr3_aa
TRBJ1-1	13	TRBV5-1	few	CASSFGTLAEAFF
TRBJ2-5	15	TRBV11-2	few	CASSPRSSAEETQYF
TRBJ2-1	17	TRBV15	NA	CATSRESGLAGYNEQFF
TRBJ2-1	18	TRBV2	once	CASSVGGALRSSYNEQFF
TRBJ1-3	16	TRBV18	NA	CASSPHPSGSGNTIYF
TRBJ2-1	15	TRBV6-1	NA	CASSLDRVVRDEQFF
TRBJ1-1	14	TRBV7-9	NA	CASSLQGADTEAFF
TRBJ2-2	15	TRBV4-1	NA	CASSQGTGYTGELFF
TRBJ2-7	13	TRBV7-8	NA	CASSSTVTYEQYF
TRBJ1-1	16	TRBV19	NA	CASRGRNLAPNTEAFF
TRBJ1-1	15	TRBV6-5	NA	CASRHGGWGNTEAFF
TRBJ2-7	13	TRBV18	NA	CASSPRTVEVQYF
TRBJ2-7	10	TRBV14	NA	CASSQDEQYF
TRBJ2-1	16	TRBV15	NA	CATSRGRLAGANEQFF
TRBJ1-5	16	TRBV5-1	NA	CASSLGPPLSNQPQHF
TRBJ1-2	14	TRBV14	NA	CASSQEMRGSGYTF
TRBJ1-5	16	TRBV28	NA	CASRATGGFGNQPQHF
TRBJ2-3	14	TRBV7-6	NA	CASSPRGNTDTQYF
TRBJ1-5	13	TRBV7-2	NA	CASSLQANQPQHF
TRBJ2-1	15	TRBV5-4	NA	CASRISAPTWNEQFF
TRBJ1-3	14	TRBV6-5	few	CASSRTVSGNTIYF
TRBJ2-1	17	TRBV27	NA	CASSPWTGTPKDNEQFF
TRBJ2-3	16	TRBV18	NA	CASSSRLAEDTDTQYF
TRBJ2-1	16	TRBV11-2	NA	CASSLVLAGGSDEQFF
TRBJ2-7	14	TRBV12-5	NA	CASGWGRVGDEQYF
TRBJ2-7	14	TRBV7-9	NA	CASSLEVRDYEQYF
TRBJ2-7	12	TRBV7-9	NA	CASSYATYEQYF
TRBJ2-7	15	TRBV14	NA	CASSQDPGGVYEQYF
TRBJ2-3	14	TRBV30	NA	CAWDPGQSTDTQYF
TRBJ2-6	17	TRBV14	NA	CASSPTGALSGANVLTF
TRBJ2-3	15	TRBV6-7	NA	CASSYSDRVTDTQYF
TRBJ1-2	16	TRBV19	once	CASSKSPWTKKDGYTF
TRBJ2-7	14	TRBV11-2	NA	CASSLAQGSYEQYF
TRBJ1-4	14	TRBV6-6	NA	CASSQGGTNEKLFF
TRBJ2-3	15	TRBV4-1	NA	CASNLGGQRTDTQYF
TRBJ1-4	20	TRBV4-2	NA	CASSQGTATGMLTSNEKLFF
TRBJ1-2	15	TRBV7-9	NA	CASSGVQGVDYGYTF
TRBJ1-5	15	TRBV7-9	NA	CASSAGLRDNQPQHF
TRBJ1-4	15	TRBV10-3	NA	CAISESGRGDEKLFF
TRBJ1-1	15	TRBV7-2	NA	CASSLAIGRNTEAFF
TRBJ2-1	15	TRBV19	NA	CASRTSGGLVNEQFF
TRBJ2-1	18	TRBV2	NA	CASSEDRGLEAWNDEQFF
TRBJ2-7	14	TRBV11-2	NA	CASRAWGGLYEQYF
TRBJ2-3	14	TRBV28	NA	CASSPTAASTGVNF
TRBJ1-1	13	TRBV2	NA	CASKGALNTEAFF
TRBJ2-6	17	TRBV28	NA	CASRETGKGLWANVLTF
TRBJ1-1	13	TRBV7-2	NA	CASSSYLDAEAFF
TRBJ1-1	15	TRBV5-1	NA	CASSLAGQGNTEAFF
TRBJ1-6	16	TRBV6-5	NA	CASSYSGQGYNSPLHF
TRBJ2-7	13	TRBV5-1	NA	CASWGDFRPEQYF
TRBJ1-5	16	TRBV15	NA	CATSRDRMSGNQPQHF
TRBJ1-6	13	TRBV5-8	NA	CASSLDRGSPLHF